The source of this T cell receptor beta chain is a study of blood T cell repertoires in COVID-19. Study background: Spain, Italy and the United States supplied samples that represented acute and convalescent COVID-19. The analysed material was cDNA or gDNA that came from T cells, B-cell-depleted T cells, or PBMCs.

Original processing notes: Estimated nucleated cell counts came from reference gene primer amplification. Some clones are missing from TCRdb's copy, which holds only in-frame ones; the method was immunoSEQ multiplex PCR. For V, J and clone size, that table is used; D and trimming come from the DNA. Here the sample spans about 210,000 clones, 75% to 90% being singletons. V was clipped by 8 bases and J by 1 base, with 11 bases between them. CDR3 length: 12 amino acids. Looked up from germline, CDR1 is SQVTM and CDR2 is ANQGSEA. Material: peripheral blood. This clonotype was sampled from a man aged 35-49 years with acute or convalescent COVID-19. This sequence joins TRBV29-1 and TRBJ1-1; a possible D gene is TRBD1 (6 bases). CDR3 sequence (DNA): TGCAGCATAGGGGGGGCGAACACTGAAGCTTTCTTT. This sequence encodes CSIGGANTEAFF.